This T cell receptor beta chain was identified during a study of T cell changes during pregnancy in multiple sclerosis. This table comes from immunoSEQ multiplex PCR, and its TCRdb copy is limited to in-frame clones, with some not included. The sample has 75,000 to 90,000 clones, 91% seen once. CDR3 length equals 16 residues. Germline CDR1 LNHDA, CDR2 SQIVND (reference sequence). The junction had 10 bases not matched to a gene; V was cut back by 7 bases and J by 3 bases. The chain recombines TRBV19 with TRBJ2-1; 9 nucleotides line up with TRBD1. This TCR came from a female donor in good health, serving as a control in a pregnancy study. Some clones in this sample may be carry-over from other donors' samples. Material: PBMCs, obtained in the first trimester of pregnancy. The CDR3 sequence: CASTRTGTGFYNEQFF. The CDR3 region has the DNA TGTGCCAGTACGCGGACCGGGACAGGGTTCTACAATGAGCAGTTCTTC.